These 20 T cell receptor beta chains were all obtained from the same sample, sequenced in a study of OX40 agonist ivuxolimab in advanced cancers. Assay: immunoSEQ multiplex PCR; the TCRdb copy retains only in-frame clones and omits some. The sample lists 27,000 or so clones, approximately 83% occurring once. Sequences were derived from CD4+ or CD8+ T cells sorted from blood, sampled in a trial of the OX40 agonist ivuxolimab. The receptors come from an adult with an advanced solid tumor such as melanoma, head and neck, liver or kidney cancer.

V usage is TRBV7-9 and J usage is TRBJ1-6, with 7 nucleotides matching TRBD1. The germline V gene encodes CDR1 SEHNR and CDR2 FQNEAQ (reference sequence). V was clipped by 1 base and J by 9 bases; unmatched bases: 6. This CDR3 is built from 15 residues. The CDR3 bases are TGTGCCAGCAGCTTAGAGGTCAGGGGGGCTTCACCCCTCCACTTT. As protein: CASSLEVRGASPLHF.

The chain employs TRBV6-4 and TRBJ2-2; 11 bases align to TRBD1. Looked up from germline, CDR1 is MRHNA and CDR2 is SNTAGT. The CDR3 is 16 residues long. J lost 7 bases, V lost 0 bases, and 4 bases had no gene match. Here the CDR3 DNA reads TGTGCCAGCAGTGACTCGTCGGGACAGGGGGGCGGGGAGCTGTTTTTT. Translated, it gives CASSDSSGQGGGELFF.

By share, this clone counts as medium-sized. This rearrangement joins TRBV23-1 to TRBJ1-3; D is uncertain. TRBV23-1 is treated as an ORF (open reading frame) with a function not yet certain. The V end was cut by 4 bases, the J end by 0 bases, with 13 bases between. The CDR3 has 16 amino acids. CDR3: CASSPGRTCSGNTIYF. For the CDR3, the DNA is TGCGCCAGCAGTCCCGGACGGACGTGCTCTGGAAACACCATATATTTT.

This chain links TRBV21-1 with TRBJ1-1. TRBV21-1 is a pseudogene. This CDR3 has 11 residues. The CDR3 loop reads CASSKVPEAFF. CDR3 bases: TGTGCCAGCAGCAAAGTCCCTGAAGCTTTCTTT.

The genes are TRBV27 and TRBJ2-1, with D maybe TRBD1 (6 bases). The V gene's germline CDR1 is MNHEY and CDR2 SMNVEV (reference sequence). V dropped 9 bases and J dropped 3 bases, with 12 bases sitting between them. This CDR3 is built from 13 residues. CDR3 in amino acids: CASGRGHYNEQFF. In nucleotides, the CDR3 is TGTGCCAGTGGAAGGGGACACTACAATGAGCAGTTCTTC.

The chain couples TRBV13 to TRBJ1-2, with TRBD1 matching 9 bases. The ends lost 5 bases at V and 4 bases at J; junction bases unmatched: 11. Germline V gives CDR1 PRHDT, CDR2 FYEKMQ (reference sequence). This CDR3 is 16 amino acids long. The chain's CDR3 is CASSGWGQGGTYGYTF. The CDR3 nucleotides are TGTGCCAGCAGCGGATGGGGACAGGGCGGGACCTATGGCTACACCTTC.

V gene TRBV4-2 combines with J gene TRBJ1-6; 9 bases agree with TRBD1. CDR3 length: 17 residues. Unmatched junction bases numbered 10, after V lost 1 base and J lost 9 bases. Germline V gene sequence: CDR1 LGHNA, CDR2 YNFKEQ. This chain's CDR3 is CASSQGGQGRPLSPLHF. The CDR3 DNA sequence: TGTGCCAGCAGCCAAGGAGGACAGGGGCGACCTCTTTCACCCCTCCACTTT.

The chain is built from TRBV27 and TRBJ1-3; the match to TRBD1 covers 9 bases. The junction had 9 bases not matched to a gene; V was cut back by 5 bases and J by 7 bases. This CDR3 has 15 amino acids. In germline, CDR1 is MNHEY, CDR2 SMNVEV (reference sequence). CDR3 residues: CASSPGTGYPNTIYF. The CDR3 DNA is TGTGCCAGCAGTCCCGGGACAGGGTATCCCAACACCATATATTTT.

The rearrangement uses TRBV11-2 and TRBJ1-1; weak D call: TRBD1 (5 bases). The CDR3 is 14 residues long. Trimming took 6 bases from V and 1 from J, leaving 12 bases between them. Germline V gene sequence: CDR1 SGHAT, CDR2 FQNNGV. The CDR3 DNA follows: TGTGCCAGCAGGATTTGGGGGGGGAACACTGAAGCTTTCTTT. Its protein is CASRIWGGNTEAFF.

The chain links TRBV27 to TRBJ2-1; D is perhaps TRBD2 (5 bases). The germline CDR1 and CDR2 sequences are MNHEY and SMNVEV (reference sequence). This CDR3 is 16 amino acids long. The V gene lost 1 base and the J gene lost 2 bases, with 12 bases spanning the gap. The DNA of the CDR3 is TGTGCCAGCAGTTTATTTAGCGCAACTACCTACAATGAGCAGTTCTTC. Its translation: CASSLFSATTYNEQFF.

This clone has only one observation. The rearrangement links TRBV10-2 to TRBJ1-2; tentative D call: TRBD1 (5 bases). Germline values: CDR1 WSHSY, CDR2 SAAADI. V gave up 2 bases and J gave up 1 base, with 14 bases separating them. CDR3 size: 16 residues. CDR3 residues: CASSEGVLRVNYGYTF. The CDR3 DNA follows: TGCGCCAGCAGTGAGGGGGTCCTCAGGGTTAACTATGGCTACACCTTC.

CDR3 sequence (DNA): TGTGCCAGCAGCTTAAGAGCCCAGAGCAGCACAGATACGCAGTATTTT. This gives the protein CASSLRAQSSTDTQYF. The V gene is TRBV5-4, the J gene TRBJ2-3; D is unresolved. The germline CDR1 and CDR2 sequences are SGHNT and YYREEE (reference sequence). The CDR3 spans 16 residues. The germline V and J ends were trimmed by 2 bases and 0 bases, with 13 bases remaining between them.

The chain recombines TRBV5-4 with TRBJ2-1; TRBD2 matches 16 bases. V was clipped by 4 bases and J by 4 bases; unmatched bases: 8. The CDR3 is 18 residues long. Germline CDR1 reads SGHNT; CDR2 reads YYREEE (reference sequence). DNA for the CDR3: TGTGCCAGCAGCCCCGGGACTAGCGGGGGGGGGTCGTACAATGAGCAGTTCTTC. It yields the protein CASSPGTSGGGSYNEQFF.

The rearrangement uses TRBV7-6 and TRBJ2-2; weak D call: TRBD1 (5 bases). The CDR3 is 13 residues long. Germline V CDR1 and CDR2: SGHVS, FNYEAQ. Trimming cost V 3 bases and J 8 bases, with 10 bases left between them. CDR3 nucleotide sequence: TGTGCCAGCAGCTTCAGGGTTTTGGGGGAGCTGTTTTTT. Its translation: CASSFRVLGELFF.

The gene calls are TRBV27 and TRBJ2-5, with 7 bases aligning to TRBD2. V lost 4 bases, J lost 4 bases, and 6 bases stayed unmatched. The germline V gene encodes CDR1 MNHEY and CDR2 SMNVEV (reference sequence). This CDR3 is built from 14 residues. The chain's CDR3 is CASSSGLGLETQYF. As DNA, the CDR3 is TGTGCCAGCAGTTCCGGACTAGGATTAGAGACCCAGTACTTC.

V is TRBV15 and J is TRBJ2-7, with 7 positions matching TRBD1. This CDR3 contains 14 residues. The germline CDR1 and CDR2 sequences are LNHNV and YYDKDF (reference sequence). The junction had 5 bases not matched to a gene; V was cut back by 4 bases and J by 2 bases. The CDR3 nucleotides read TGTGCCACCAGCACCCGGGACAGAACCTACGAGCAGTACTTC. Its translation: CATSTRDRTYEQYF.

The chain employs TRBV6-5 and TRBJ2-3; 10 positions agree with TRBD1. Germline loops: CDR1 MNHEY, CDR2 SVGAGI. The CDR3 covers 14 residues. J gave up 6 bases and V 2 bases, and 2 bases lay outside the gene matches. DNA of the CDR3: TGTGCCAGCAGTTACCTGACAGGGGGCGATACGCAGTATTTT. Amino acids: CASSYLTGGDTQYF.

V is TRBV6-1 and J is TRBJ1-6; the D gene is possibly TRBD1 (5 bases). V was cut by 5 bases and J by 5 bases, with 10 bases left in between. Germline V gene lookup returns CDR1 MNHNS and CDR2 SASEGT. The CDR3 has 14 amino acids. CDR3 in amino acids: CASSPGTNNSPLHF. The CDR3 DNA reads TGTGCCAGCAGTCCCGGGACGAATAATTCACCCCTCCACTTT.

This sequence joins TRBV7-6 and TRBJ1-1; D is possibly TRBD1 (6 bases). The CDR3 is made up of 14 amino acids. V was cut by 2 bases and J by 0 bases, with 7 bases left in between. Germline V gene data show CDR1 as SGHVS and CDR2 as FNYEAQ. CDR3 region: CASSLQGMNTEAFF. The CDR3 DNA reads as TGTGCCAGCAGCTTACAGGGGATGAACACTGAAGCTTTCTTT.

This chain links TRBV19 with TRBJ1-2; 9 bases are shared with TRBD1. The V gene's germline CDR1 is LNHDA and CDR2 SQIVND (reference sequence). The CDR3 is made up of 15 amino acids. V gave up 4 bases and J gave up 7 bases; unmatched junction bases: 10. The CDR3 nucleotides read TGTGCCAGTAGTAGGTCCCGGGACAGGGCTACTGGCTACACCTTC. Protein: CASSRSRDRATGYTF.